These 15 T cell receptor beta chains were all obtained from the same sample, sequenced in a study of blood T cell repertoires in COVID-19. TCRdb's table, derived via immunoSEQ multiplex PCR, lists solely in-frame clones and lacks some. The sample lists roughly 230,000 clones; around 92% were seen once. Material for sequencing was PBMCs or T cells enriched from blood (not recorded which). The source of these receptors is a woman aged 30 to 39 with acute COVID-19.

V gene TRBV28 combines with J gene TRBJ2-1, with D maybe TRBD1 (6 bases). Germline lookup yields CDR1 MDHEN and CDR2 SYDVKM. V was pared by 3 bases and J by 8 bases, with 17 bases between. The CDR3 extends over 15 amino acids. The DNA of the CDR3 is TGTGCCAGCAGTTTCCCCCCCAGGGGAGCCGATGAGCAGTTCTTC. Translated: CASSFPPRGADEQFF.

This chain connects TRBV7-2 to TRBJ2-1; 8 bases agree with TRBD2. CDR3 length: 16 residues. With V trimmed by 5 bases and J by 4 bases, 10 bases remained unmatched. Germline CDR1 and CDR2: SGHTA and FQGNSA. This CDR3 reads CASSHRTPGGYNEQFF. For the CDR3, the DNA is TGTGCCAGCAGCCATCGGACACCGGGGGGGTACAATGAGCAGTTCTTC.

This chain links TRBV3-1 (or the pseudogene TRBV3-2) with TRBJ2-1, with D unresolved. Germline-derived CDR1 and CDR2 are LGHDT and YNNKEL (reference sequence). The V and J ends lost 5 bases and 4 bases respectively, with 9 bases between them. The CDR3 sequence is 13 residues long. The CDR3 sequence: CASSFQAYNEQFF. CDR3 DNA sequence: TGTGCCAGCAGCTTTCAAGCTTACAATGAGCAGTTCTTC.

This sequence joins TRBV5-1 and TRBJ1-1, with TRBD1 matching over 7 bases. After removal of 1 base from V and 1 base from J, the junction contained 1 base not matched to a gene. CDR3 length: 14 residues. The germline gives CDR1 SGHRS, CDR2 YFSETQ. The DNA for the CDR3 is TGCGCCAGCAGCTTGACAGGGGCGAACACTGAAGCTTTCTTT. This translates into CASSLTGANTEAFF.

The chain uses TRBV3-1 (or the pseudogene TRBV3-2) and TRBJ2-7, with D unclear. V gave up 0 bases and J gave up 0 bases, with 12 bases separating them. The CDR3 spans 16 residues. Germline lookup yields CDR1 LGHDT and CDR2 YNNKEL (reference sequence). The CDR3 loop reads CASSQDHLLISYEQYF. The CDR3 nucleotides are TGTGCCAGCAGCCAAGATCACCTACTGATCTCCTACGAGCAGTACTTC.

V and J are TRBV30 and TRBJ2-6; D might be TRBD2 (5 bases). The CDR3 is 18 amino acids. V lost 0 bases to trimming and J lost 0 bases, with 15 bases between them. The germline V gene has CDR1 GTSNPN and CDR2 SVGIG (reference sequence). DNA of the CDR3: TGTGCCTGGAGTGTACTAGGGAGTGTCGGCTCTGGGGCCAACGTCCTGACTTTC. Its translation: CAWSVLGSVGSGANVLTF.

The rearrangement joins TRBV5-1 to TRBJ1-1; the D gene is possibly TRBD1 (5 bases). CDR3 size: 11 residues. Germline values: CDR1 SGHRS, CDR2 YFSETQ. V lost 6 bases and J 7 bases, leaving 10 bases between the germline ends. The CDR3 DNA reads TGCGCCAGCACGGCGGGGGGTGAAGCTTTCTTT. Amino acids: CASTAGGEAFF.

V gene TRBV5-1 combines with J gene TRBJ2-2, with D tentatively TRBD1 (5 bases). CDR1 and CDR2 (germline): SGHRS, YFSETQ. CDR3 size: 18 residues. The V gene lost 0 bases and the J gene lost 3 bases, with 18 bases spanning the gap. Here the CDR3 reads CASSLAAVRTTYTGELFF. CDR3 coding DNA: TGCGCCAGCAGCTTGGCCGCGGTTCGGACAACCTACACCGGGGAGCTGTTTTTT.

J is TRBJ1-1 and V is TRBV7-2, with D hard to call. Germline CDR1 and CDR2: SGHTA and FQGNSA. Trimming removed 2 bases at V and 5 bases at J, with 9 bases between. The CDR3 loop spans 13 amino acids. The CDR3, as DNA: TGTGCCAGCAGCTTATTCGCAGAAACTGAAGCTTTCTTT. Translation: CASSLFAETEAFF.

V and J are TRBV6-5 and TRBJ1-1; 7 bases are a match to TRBD1. This CDR3 region has 13 residues. The germline V gene has CDR1 MNHEY and CDR2 SVGAGI. V shed 6 bases and J 4 bases; nucleotides not matched to a gene: 5. The CDR3 spells CASRAGGSTEAFF. The CDR3 region has the DNA TGTGCCAGCAGGGCAGGGGGGAGCACTGAAGCTTTCTTT.

For the CDR3, the DNA is TGTGCCAGCAGCTCGGGCGACAGGGGATCTGAAGCTTTCTTT. Amino acids: CASSSGDRGSEAFF. This sequence joins TRBV5-8 and TRBJ1-1; 8 bases agree with TRBD1. The germline gives CDR1 SGHTS, CDR2 YDEGEE. Unmatched junction bases numbered 7, after V lost 3 bases and J lost 6 bases. CDR3 length equals 14 residues.

The rearrangement links TRBV11-3 to TRBJ2-2; D possibly corresponds to TRBD2 (5 bases). V dropped 5 bases and J dropped 1 base, with 14 bases sitting between them. Germline assignment: CDR1 SGHNT and CDR2 YENEEA. The CDR3 totals 16 residues. CDR3 nucleotide sequence: TGTGCCAGCAGCCCGTCTAGCTTACGGAACACCGGGGAGCTGTTTTTT. Its translation is CASSPSSLRNTGELFF.

The rearrangement joins TRBV27 to TRBJ2-2; 7 nucleotides line up with TRBD2. J gave up 1 base and V 2 bases, and 4 bases lay outside the gene matches. The CDR3 is 16 residues long. Germline values: CDR1 MNHEY, CDR2 SMNVEV (reference sequence). CDR3 sequence reads: CASSLRGLMNTGELFF. The DNA of the CDR3 is TGTGCCAGCAGTTTAAGGGGACTAATGAACACCGGGGAGCTGTTTTTT.

The chain employs TRBV7-9 and TRBJ2-2; D uncertain. V was cut by 1 base and J by 0 bases, with 15 bases left in between. The CDR3 spans 18 residues. Per germline, CDR1 SEHNR and CDR2 FQNEAQ (reference sequence). The CDR3: CASSLVYKITANTGELFF. Here the CDR3 DNA reads TGTGCCAGCAGCTTAGTTTACAAAATCACCGCGAACACCGGGGAGCTGTTTTTT. The full variable domain, completed using reference TRBV7-9 and TRBJ2-2, is DTGVSQNPRHKITKRGQNVTFRCDPISEHNRLYWYRQTLGQGPEFLTYFQNEAQLEKSRLLSDRFSAERPKGSFSTLEIQRTEQGDSAMYLCASSLVYKITANTGELFFGEGSRLTVL.

The V call is TRBV25-1, the J call TRBJ2-5; TRBD1 might be the D (5 bases). This CDR3 has 12 amino acids. V was trimmed by 4 bases and J by 6 bases, leaving 9 bases between them. The germline CDR1 and CDR2 sequences are MGHDK and SYGVNS. CDR3 sequence (DNA): TGTGCCAGCAGTGGGGGCCCGAAGACCCAGTACTTC. Encoded protein: CASSGGPKTQYF.